The 28 T cell receptor beta chains below all came from one sample that was sequenced in a study of blood T cell repertoires in COVID-19. Sequencing used immunoSEQ multiplex PCR; TCRdb keeps in-frame clones, though not all of them. Seen here are under 300,000 clones, about 88% observed once, and the top ten hold under 2.5%. The sequenced sample consisted of peripheral blood. The receptors here all came from a woman aged 35 to 49 who had recovered from COVID-19.

V gene TRBV29-1 combines with J gene TRBJ2-7; 10 bases map to TRBD1. The trim removed 6 bases at V and 3 bases at J, leaving 5 bases unmatched. The CDR3 length is 13 residues. CDR1 and CDR2 from the germline V gene are SQVTM and ANQGSEA. CDR3 protein: CSVAGDRGYEQYF. In DNA form, the CDR3 reads TGCAGCGTAGCGGGGGACAGGGGCTACGAGCAGTACTTC.

This clone was found once. The rearrangement joins TRBV3-1 (or the pseudogene TRBV3-2) to TRBJ2-5; TRBD2 agrees at 9 bases. Losses at the gene ends were 4 bases for V and 5 bases for J; bases not matched to a gene: 5. Germline CDR1 and CDR2: LGHDT and YNNKEL (reference sequence). The CDR3 totals 14 residues. The CDR3 spells CASSLSGGGETQYF. CDR3 in DNA: TGTGCCAGCAGCCTTAGCGGGGGAGGGGAGACCCAGTACTTC.

This clone was seen a handful of times. The J gene is TRBJ1-4, the V gene TRBV6-1; TRBD1 agrees at 8 bases. Trimming at V came to 2 bases and at J to 11 bases, leaving 7 bases not matched to a gene. This CDR3 has 14 amino acids. CDR1 MNHNS and CDR2 SASEGT come from the germline V gene. In nucleotides, the CDR3 is TGTGCCAGCAGTGAAAAGGGACAGGTGTCTAAACTGTTTTTT. It yields the protein CASSEKGQVSKLFF.

The rearrangement links TRBV18 to TRBJ1-1; tentatively, D is TRBD1 (6 bases). The germline CDR1 and CDR2 sequences are KGHSH and LQKENI. The CDR3 runs 20 residues. Trimming pared 4 bases from V and 3 bases from J, leaving 30 bases between. The CDR3 loop reads CASSHSSMGIIDRSDTEAFF. As DNA, the CDR3 is TGTGCCAGCTCACATAGTTCTATGGGGATAATAGACAGGTCGGACACTGAAGCTTTCTTT.

This clone was seen a single time. CDR3 DNA sequence: TGTGCCAGCAGCCCGACTCTAAGTACCTACGAGCAGTACTTC. Protein product: CASSPTLSTYEQYF. The genes are TRBV5-6 and TRBJ2-7; D gene uncertain. The V end lost 4 bases, the J end lost 2 bases, and 13 bases lay between the germline ends. Germline V gene sequence: CDR1 SGHDT, CDR2 YYEEEE. The CDR3 runs 14 residues.

This chain links TRBV6-2 or TRBV6-3 with TRBJ2-1; no clear D gene. CDR1 is MNHEY and CDR2 is SVGEGT in the germline V gene. Trimming removed 2 bases at V and 7 bases at J, with 15 bases between. The CDR3 loop spans 15 amino acids. The CDR3 sequence: CASSYLGPRSNEQFF. In nucleotides, the CDR3 is TGTGCCAGCAGTTACCTGGGCCCCAGGTCAAATGAGCAGTTCTTC.

The chain has TRBV7-2 and TRBJ1-6, with 7 bases fitting TRBD1. This CDR3 region has 14 residues. With V trimmed by 2 bases and J by 9 bases, 4 bases remained unmatched. The germline gives CDR1 SGHTA, CDR2 FQGNSA. For the CDR3, the DNA is TGTGCCAGCAGCTTAAAGGCAGGGGGTTCACCCCTCCACTTT. Translated, it gives CASSLKAGGSPLHF.

For this clone: The identical CDR3 is also encoded by other nucleotide sequences in the sample. The CDR3 nucleotides are TGCGCCAGCAGTCTCGTGACAGGGGGCCATGAGCAGTTCTTC. Amino acids: CASSLVTGGHEQFF. The chain couples TRBV4-3 to TRBJ2-1; 10 bases are shared with TRBD1. The CDR3 covers 14 residues. The J segment lost 8 bases and the V segment lost 6 bases, leaving 7 bases of the junction unmatched. The V gene's germline CDR1 is LGHNA and CDR2 YSLEER.

The V gene is TRBV28, the J gene TRBJ1-2, with 7 bases fitting TRBD1. This CDR3 region has 13 residues. V dropped 6 bases and J dropped 4; count of bases not matched to a gene: 5. CDR1 is MDHEN, CDR2 SYDVKM, per germline. This chain's CDR3 is CASRADRTYGYTF. In DNA form, the CDR3 reads TGTGCCAGCAGAGCGGACAGGACCTATGGCTACACCTTC.

The CDR3 region has the DNA TGTGCCAGCAGCTTGAGGGACAGGCACTACTACGAGCAGTACTTC. Translation: CASSLRDRHYYEQYF. The V gene is TRBV5-8, the J gene TRBJ2-7, with 8 bases matching TRBD1. Germline V gives CDR1 SGHTS, CDR2 YDEGEE. Trimming cost V 1 base and J 3 bases; bases outside gene matches: 6. CDR3 length: 15 amino acids.

This clone was seen only once. The J gene is TRBJ1-2, the V gene TRBV25-1; 7 bases align to TRBD1. The trim removed 3 bases at V and 0 bases at J, leaving 4 bases unmatched. This CDR3 spans 15 amino acids. The germline CDR1 and CDR2 sequences are MGHDK and SYGVNS. In nucleotides, the CDR3 is TGTGCCAGCAGTGATCCCCAGGGGGCTAACTATGGCTACACCTTC. Translating gives CASSDPQGANYGYTF.

The rearrangement uses TRBV28 and TRBJ2-7, with 10 bases lining up with TRBD1. CDR3 length: 15 amino acids. J was trimmed by 2 bases and V by 8 bases; bases with no gene match: 9. CDR1 MDHEN and CDR2 SYDVKM come from the germline V gene. The CDR3, as DNA: TGTGCCAGCGGATCCCCGGGACAGGGGACCTACGAGCAGTACTTC. It yields the protein CASGSPGQGTYEQYF. Full variable domain (outside the CDR3, taken from reference TRBV28 and TRBJ2-7): DVKVTQSSRYLVKRTGEKVFLECVQDMDHENMFWYRQDPGLGLRLIYFSYDVKMKEKGDIPEGYSVSREKKERFSLILESASTNQTSMYLCASGSPGQGTYEQYFGPGTRLTVT.

The chain has TRBV5-4 and TRBJ1-5; 8 positions match TRBD1. V lost 4 bases, J lost 0 bases, and 12 bases stayed unmatched. Per the germline V gene, CDR1 is SGHNT and CDR2 is YYREEE (reference sequence). The CDR3 is 18 amino acids. In DNA, the CDR3 is TGTGCCAGCAGCGGCGGGCGGACAGGGATTAATAGCAATCAGCCCCAGCATTTT. This encodes CASSGGRTGINSNQPQHF. Combining the CDR3 with reference TRBV5-4 and TRBJ1-5 gives the whole variable domain ETGVTQSPTHLIKTRGQQVTLRCSSQSGHNTVSWYQQALGQGPQFIFQYYREEENGRGNFPPRFSGLQFPNYSSELNVNALELDDSALYLCASSGGRTGINSNQPQHFGDGTRLSIL.

This sequence joins TRBV6-2 or TRBV6-3 and TRBJ2-1; D perhaps matches TRBD2 (7 bases). V shed 2 bases and J shed 7 bases, with 15 bases lying between them. Germline V gene data show CDR1 as MNHEY and CDR2 as SVGEGT. CDR3 length equals 15 residues. The CDR3: CASSYGGGGRNEQFF. CDR3 nucleotide sequence: TGTGCCAGCAGTTACGGGGGGGGCGGTAGAAATGAGCAGTTCTTC.

J is TRBJ2-3 and V is TRBV19, with 11 bases aligning to TRBD1. The germline gives CDR1 LNHDA, CDR2 SQIVND (reference sequence). With V trimmed by 1 base and J by 2 bases, 5 bases remained unmatched. The CDR3 consists of 17 residues. The DNA for the CDR3 is TGTGCCAGTAGTATAGGGTTAGGACAGGGGGCCACAGATACGCAGTATTTT. It encodes CASSIGLGQGATDTQYF.

The chain links TRBV18 to TRBJ2-7; D is uncertain. Trimming took off 6 bases at V and 5 bases at J, with 8 bases between the two ends. Germline CDR1 is KGHSH and CDR2 is LQKENI. The CDR3 contains 11 residues. The CDR3 nucleotides read TGTGCCAGCTCTGTTCTAGACGAGCAGTACTTC. Its protein product is CASSVLDEQYF.

The chain couples TRBV5-8 to TRBJ2-7; TRBD2 agrees at 12 bases. From germline, CDR1 is SGHTS and CDR2 YDEGEE. The CDR3 consists of 14 residues. The V segment lost 4 bases and the J segment 3 bases; nucleotides outside the gene matches: 2. This CDR3 reads CASSRTSGVYEQYF. CDR3 nucleotide sequence: TGTGCCAGCAGCCGGACTAGCGGGGTCTACGAGCAGTACTTC.

V usage is TRBV20-1 and J usage is TRBJ1-5, with a tentative D call TRBD1 (5 bases). The CDR3 is made up of 11 amino acids. Germline V gene data show CDR1 as DFQATT and CDR2 as SNEGSKA (reference sequence). The V and J ends lost 3 bases and 7 bases respectively, with 7 bases between them. The CDR3 spells CSAREGQPQHF. CDR3 in DNA: TGCAGTGCTAGGGAGGGGCAGCCCCAGCATTTT.

This chain connects TRBV7-6 to TRBJ2-5; a possible D gene is TRBD2 (5 bases). CDR3 size: 18 residues. Germline CDR1 is SGHVS and CDR2 is FNYEAQ. Deletions cut 5 bases from V and 5 bases from J, with 27 bases between. CDR3 in amino acids: CASSQSDVASRLGETQYF. DNA for the CDR3: TGTGCCAGCAGCCAATCTGACGTGGCTAGCCGCCTCGGGGAGACCCAGTACTTC.

The chain combines TRBV3-1 (or the pseudogene TRBV3-2) with TRBJ2-5, with TRBD2 matching 13 bases. The germline gives CDR1 LGHDT, CDR2 YNNKEL (reference sequence). The CDR3 runs 16 residues. V lost 3 bases and J lost 4; bases outside the gene matches: 5. CDR3 sequence (DNA): TGTGCCAGCAGCCACTCACTAGCGGGAGGGCTAGAGACCCAGTACTTC. Encoded protein: CASSHSLAGGLETQYF.

The chain has TRBV14 and TRBJ2-3; weak D call: TRBD1 (6 bases). From germline, CDR1 is SGHDN and CDR2 FVKESK. Trimming pared 4 bases from V and 1 base from J, leaving 15 bases between. There are 16 residues in the CDR3. The CDR3 loop reads CASSLQGKERTDTQYF. The CDR3 DNA is TGTGCCAGCAGCCTACAGGGAAAGGAGCGCACAGATACGCAGTATTTT.

The chain has TRBV30 and TRBJ1-2, with TRBD1 matching 11 bases. CDR1 is GTSNPN, CDR2 SVGIG, per germline (reference sequence). The CDR3 has 17 residues. V was clipped by 0 bases and J by 4 bases; unmatched bases: 10. CDR3 sequence: CAWSVSRLGTGGYGYTF. Here the CDR3 DNA reads TGTGCCTGGAGTGTATCTCGATTGGGGACAGGGGGCTATGGCTACACCTTC.

The DNA for the CDR3 is TGTGCCAGCAGCACGGGACAGGATACCGGGGAGCTGTTTTTT. Protein product: CASSTGQDTGELFF. The V call is TRBV28, the J call TRBJ2-2, with 8 bases aligning to TRBD1. Trimming removed 6 bases from V and 5 bases from J; junction bases left unmatched: 5. Germline CDR1 MDHEN, CDR2 SYDVKM. CDR3 length equals 14 residues.

This clone turned up a few times. The chain uses TRBV5-1 and TRBJ2-7; 12 bases line up with TRBD2. V was pared by 5 bases and J by 5 bases, with 5 bases of the junction left unmatched. The V gene's germline CDR1 is SGHRS and CDR2 YFSETQ. CDR3 size: 14 residues. CDR3 DNA: TGCGCCAGCAGTCCGACTAGCGGGAGCCACGAGCAGTACTTC. Translated: CASSPTSGSHEQYF.

The genes are TRBV9 and TRBJ2-5; 8 bases fit TRBD1. Looked up from germline, CDR1 is SGDLS and CDR2 is YYNGEE. The V gene end was trimmed by 4 bases and the J gene end by 1 base; junction bases not matched to a gene: 9. The CDR3 has 16 amino acids. The CDR3 is CASSPTGTGGQETQYF. The CDR3 DNA sequence: TGTGCCAGCAGCCCAACCGGGACAGGAGGCCAAGAGACCCAGTACTTC. Complete variable domain (other parts from reference TRBV9 and TRBJ2-5): DSGVTQTPKHLITATGQRVTLRCSPRSGDLSVYWYQQSLDQGLQFLIQYYNGEERAKGNILERFSAQQFPDLHSELNLSSLELGDSALYFCASSPTGTGGQETQYFGPGTRLLVL.

The rearrangement uses TRBV2 and TRBJ2-4; 10 bases map to TRBD1. The germline V gene encodes CDR1 SNHLY and CDR2 FYNNEI. Trimming took 6 bases from V and 0 from J; bases not matched to a gene: 5. The CDR3 is 16 amino acids. CDR3 coding DNA: TGTGCCAGCAGCCTGACAGGGGGCCTAGCCAAAAACATTCAGTACTTC. Its protein is CASSLTGGLAKNIQYF.

The chain joins TRBV24-1 to TRBJ2-7; TRBD1 matches 8 bases. The CDR3 contains 16 residues. The J segment lost 3 bases and the V segment lost 2 bases, leaving 8 bases of the junction unmatched. Per germline, CDR1 KGHDR and CDR2 SFDVKD. CDR3 nucleotide sequence: TGTGCCACCAGTGATTCCACAGGGGGAAGTAGCTACGAGCAGTACTTC. Its translation is CATSDSTGGSSYEQYF.

The chain has TRBV29-1 and TRBJ1-1; D is unresolved. This CDR3 spans 13 amino acids. Germline CDR1 is SQVTM and CDR2 is ANQGSEA. The germline V and J ends were trimmed by 6 bases and 2 bases, with 13 bases remaining between them. The CDR3 DNA sequence: TGCAGCGTAATACAGCAGCTCAACACTGAAGCTTTCTTT. Translating it yields CSVIQQLNTEAFF.